This TCR beta chain is drawn from a study of radiotherapy plus CTLA-4 blockade in lung cancer. On the study more broadly: Overall, 18% of patients showed an objective response, while 31% attained disease control.

Germline V gene data show CDR1 as LNHDA and CDR2 as SQIVND (reference sequence). The CDR3 length is 14 residues. V was cut by 7 bases and J by 9 bases, with 19 bases left in between. Repertoires were generated with immunoSEQ multiplex PCR, while TCRdb's copy carries only in-frame clones and drops some. This sample carries 70,000 to 95,000 clones, around 86% of them seen once, and the ten largest clones take roughly 15%. Notes on the study in general: Early blood T cell clone changes and increased post-radiation serum interferon-beta were reportedly the strongest response predictors. Blood saw expansion of tumor-derived TCR clones after radiotherapy plus ipilimumab.

As to this clone: No antigen is known for it.

This TCR was sampled from a human donor with non-small cell lung cancer that progressed on radiotherapy plus ipilimumab. V is TRBV19 and J is TRBJ2-1; D is undetermined. The material was peripheral blood, obtained from a patient treated with radiotherapy plus ipilimumab. CDR3 sequence: CASTPMERVGEQFF. In DNA form, the CDR3 reads TGTGCCAGTACCCCCATGGAAAGGGTTGGTGAGCAGTTCTTC.